These 3 T cell receptor beta chains were sequenced from one sample in a study of blood T cell repertoires in COVID-19 (dated by TCRdb to 2018 to 2021). Library creation used the immunoSEQ multiplex PCR assay. TCRdb stores this immuneACCESS table with in-frame sequences only. Part of the clones is absent; in the studies checked, under half of the shortfall reflects unresolved V genes, and no reason is known for the rest. Within this sample are approximately 390,000 clones, with roughly 86% of them counted one time only. The ten largest make up approximately 2.1% of the sample. Sequencing input: PBMCs or T cells enriched from blood (not recorded which). All receptors derive from a woman aged 40 to 50 with acute COVID-19.

The chain couples TRBV4-1 to TRBJ2-7, with D maybe TRBD2 (7 bases). This CDR3 is 15 amino acids long. The V gene's germline CDR1 is MGHRA and CDR2 YSYEKL. Trimming stripped 1 base from V and 2 bases from J, with 12 bases between. The CDR3 loop is CASSQVVGGPYEQYF. In nucleotides, the CDR3 is TGCGCCAGCAGCCAAGTAGTGGGGGGGCCCTACGAGCAGTACTTC.

The chain couples TRBV24-1 to TRBJ2-7, with D possibly matching TRBD1 (5 bases). The V end lost 2 bases, the J end lost 1 base, and 11 bases lay between the germline ends. This CDR3 is 15 amino acids long. The germline V gene has CDR1 KGHDR and CDR2 SFDVKD. The CDR3 DNA is TGTGCCACCAGTGATTCATCGACAGCTTCCTACGAGCAGTACTTC. Its translation: CATSDSSTASYEQYF.

The chain couples TRBV18 to TRBJ2-7, with D tentatively TRBD2 (7 bases). Trimming shortened V by 4 bases and J by 0 bases, and 19 bases separated the two germline ends. CDR1 is KGHSH, CDR2 LQKENI, per germline. The CDR3 contains 17 residues. CDR3 region: CASSRLGGPTLSYEQYF. The CDR3 bases are TGTGCCAGCTCACGCCTCGGGGGGCCAACACTCTCCTACGAGCAGTACTTC.